This TCR beta chain comes out of a study of cytomegalovirus exposure and HLA in healthy donors. Germline loops: CDR1 SQVTM, CDR2 ANQGSEA. The CDR3 extends over 13 amino acids. The V and J ends lost 6 bases and 6 bases respectively, with 16 bases between them. The PCR employed 60 Vbeta primers together with 13 Jbeta primers. Clones were sequenced by immunoSEQ multiplex PCR, and TCRdb holds only the in-frame ones, with some missing. The table lists 150,000 to 200,000 clones, 78% of them singletons. The V and J genes are TRBV29-1 and TRBJ2-3; D is possibly TRBD2 (6 bases). Sequencing was performed on PBMCs. The sequence was collected from a woman between 25 and 40 years old in good health and CMV-seropositive. DNA of the CDR3: TGCAGCGTCCCCTCGGAGGGTGCTGATACGCAGTATTTT. It specifies CSVPSEGADTQYF.